The clone carrying this TCR delta chain was seen only a few times. This sample was included in a study of gamma-delta T cells after stem cell transplantation. Trimming cost V 0 bases and J 0 bases; bases outside gene matches: 11. Germline values: CDR1 GEAIGNYY, CDR2 EKD. The CDR3 has 19 residues. TCRdb re-identified clones in the RT-PCR reads via CATT. The profile shows thousands of delta-chain clones, 1.2% of them singletons. The sequenced sample was gamma-delta T cells. J is TRDJ1 and V is TRDV2; TRDD3 agrees at 11 bases. This clonotype originated in a human donor. It is not recorded whose cells these are; they may come from a transplant donor. Here the CDR3 reads CACDTLSVLGDRYTDKLIF. The CDR3 nucleotides read TGTGCCTGTGACACCCTGTCCGTACTGGGGGATAGGTACACCGATAAACTCATCTTT.